Below are 7 T cell receptor beta chains sequenced from a single sample in a study of cytomegalovirus exposure and HLA in healthy donors. Only in-frame clones appear in the TCRdb table, and some are missing; sequencing was by immunoSEQ multiplex PCR. The sample has some 170,000 clones, approximately 87% seen once. Sequenced input: PBMCs. These receptor sequences come from a woman in her twenties or thirties in good health and CMV-seronegative.

This chain links TRBV30 with TRBJ1-1; D unclear. Between the trimmed V and J ends, which lost 3 bases and 7 bases, there was a span of 12 bases. CDR3 size: 12 residues. The V gene's germline CDR1 is GTSNPN and CDR2 SVGIG (reference sequence). The CDR3 DNA follows: TGTGCCTGGAGATGGCTTACAGATGAAGCTTTCTTT. This gives the protein CAWRWLTDEAFF.

This chain links TRBV5-8 with TRBJ1-4; 8 bases are a match to TRBD1. V lost 4 bases and J lost 6; bases outside the gene matches: 8. CDR1 and CDR2 from the germline V gene are SGHTS and YDEGEE. The CDR3 runs 15 residues. CDR3 sequence reads: CASSHRRTGYEKLFF. In DNA form, the CDR3 reads TGTGCCAGCAGCCACAGACGGACAGGGTATGAAAAACTGTTTTTT.

The V call is TRBV15, the J call TRBJ2-2; tentative D call: TRBD1 (6 bases). This CDR3 has 19 residues. Germline V lookup: CDR1 LNHNV, CDR2 YYDKDF (reference sequence). The V and J ends lost 0 bases and 2 bases respectively, with 19 bases between them. CDR3 DNA: TGTGCCACCAGCAGAGATAGGTGGGGGACACCCGATAACACCGGGGAGCTGTTTTTT. As protein: CATSRDRWGTPDNTGELFF.

The rearrangement joins TRBV14 to TRBJ1-6; TRBD1 is a possible D gene (5 bases). The V end lost 2 bases, the J end lost 7 bases, and 9 bases lay between the germline ends. Germline lookup yields CDR1 SGHDN and CDR2 FVKESK. CDR3 size: 14 residues. The CDR3 bases are TGTGCCAGCAGCCAAAGGGGACTCAATTCACCCCTCCACTTT. Protein: CASSQRGLNSPLHF.

The chain couples TRBV27 to TRBJ1-2; D unclear. The CDR3 has 13 residues. The ends were cut back, 3 bases at V and 7 bases at J, with 12 bases in the middle. Germline V gene lookup returns CDR1 MNHEY and CDR2 SMNVEV (reference sequence). CDR3 sequence (DNA): TGTGCCAGCAGTTTTAGAGGGCCTATTGGCTACACCTTC. Amino acid sequence: CASSFRGPIGYTF.

CDR3 residues: CASSIRDNTQYF. The CDR3 region has the DNA TGTGCCAGTAGTATTCGGGATAATACGCAGTATTTT. This rearrangement joins TRBV19 to TRBJ2-3, with a weak D call TRBD2 (5 bases). Germline V gene lookup returns CDR1 LNHDA and CDR2 SQIVND (reference sequence). The germline V and J ends were trimmed by 3 bases and 7 bases, with 8 bases remaining between them. CDR3 length: 12 residues.

This chain uses TRBV5-6 with TRBJ1-6, with D unresolved. Germline V gene data show CDR1 as SGHDT and CDR2 as YYEEEE. This CDR3 has 16 residues. V was clipped by 0 bases and J by 9 bases, with 16 bases between them. Written as DNA, the CDR3 is TGTGCCAGCAGCTTGGCCGTTCCGGAGGGAGGTTCACCCCTCCACTTT. Protein product: CASSLAVPEGGSPLHF.